This T cell receptor beta chain was identified in a study of CD8+CD57+ T cells in acquired aplastic anemia listed by TCRdb under 2018. Context from the whole study: A mean of approximately 2.9 ug of DNA, ranging from about 0.2 to 27.4 ug, was extracted from sorted CD4+ and CD8+ cells. CD8+CD57+ expansion was defined as frequency above the mean frequency observed in healthy subjects. On the study overall, not on this receptor specifically: CD8+ Simpson's diversity did not differ significantly between patients and healthy controls (P=0.060). Although around 30 CD8+ CDR3 sequences were shared by patients and controls, these sequences appeared highly expressed in patients and within the immunodominant clones of patients.

The CDR3 contains 13 residues, cysteine and phenylalanine counted. The kept DNA is CDR3 alone, 39 bases in frame from the first base. Trimming accounts for 3 bases at V and 13 bases at J, while the number of junction bases matched to no gene is 9. The germline V gene (reference sequence) supplies CDR1 SEHNR and CDR2 FQNEAQ. Note on this clonotype: Its target antigen remains unknown. The sample holds no much larger clone one base away, and base qualities are not on file.

TCR beta VDJ combination and CDR3 sequence profiling used genomic DNA as the template. TCR repertoire sequencing was run on an Illumina HiSeq 2000. The authors' pipeline ran thus. Repertoires were assessed using TRBV/TRBJ rearrangement plots, CDR3 size and DJ length profiles, and Simpson's diversity index. Whichever DNA sequence was most abundant in the deep sequencing data was defined as the immunodominant clone. CDR3 amino acid sequences were screened for sharing across subjects and were compared with published repertoires and the VDJdb database. The public sequencing data were trimmed at Q25 with fastp and processed into clonotypes with MiXCR by TCRdb, which kept only in-frame beta chains. Each CDR3 protein appears once, grouped with its most common genes and DNA. TCRdb, not the authors, supplied the V and J calls. This sample has 160,000 or so distinct CDR3 sequences in its table, and around 47% of those were observed once. Of the sample, roughly 2.9% is held by the ten largest clones.

Expansion of CD8+CD57+ cells had been shown by flow cytometry in the patients chosen for sequencing. Every patient had a diagnosis of severe acquired aplastic anemia based on International Study of Aplastic Anemia and Agranulocytosis and Camitta criteria. No therapy had been received by the patients at the time of blood sampling. In the study, sorted CD4+ and CD8+ blood T cells from patients with severe aplastic anemia and from healthy subjects underwent deep sequencing of TCR repertoires. Patients were enrolled in the USA under clinicaltrials.gov protocols 00001620, 01623167, 00001397, 00071045, 00081523 and 00961064. Ficoll-Paque density gradient centrifugation was used to isolate peripheral blood mononuclear cells. Before DNA extraction, CD4+ and CD8+ T cells were sorted by FACS or by magnetic beads.

What was sequenced was sorted CD4+, CD8+, or CD8+CD57+ T cells (not recorded which) from PBMCs. This TCR came from a human donor with aplastic anemia. The chain uses TRBV7-9 and TRBJ2-1, with 7 bases matching TRBD2. The CDR3 here reads CASSFDVASGQFF. The DNA sequence follows: TGTGCCAGCAGCTTCGATGTGGCTAGCGGCCAGTTCTTC.